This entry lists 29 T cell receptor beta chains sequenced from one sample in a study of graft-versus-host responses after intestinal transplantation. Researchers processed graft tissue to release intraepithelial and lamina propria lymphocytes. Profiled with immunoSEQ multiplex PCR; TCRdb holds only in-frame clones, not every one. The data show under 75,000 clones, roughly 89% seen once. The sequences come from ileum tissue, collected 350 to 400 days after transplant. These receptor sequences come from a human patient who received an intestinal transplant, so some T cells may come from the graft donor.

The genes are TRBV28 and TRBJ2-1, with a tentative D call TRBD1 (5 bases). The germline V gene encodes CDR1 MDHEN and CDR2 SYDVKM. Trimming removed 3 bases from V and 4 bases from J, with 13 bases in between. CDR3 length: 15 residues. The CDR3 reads CASSLGRAVYNEQFF. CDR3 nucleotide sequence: TGTGCCAGCAGTTTGGGCAGGGCGGTTTACAATGAGCAGTTCTTC.

The CDR3 sequence is CASRRGGQSYEQYF. In DNA form, the CDR3 reads TGTGCCAGCAGACGGGGGGGGCAAAGTTACGAGCAGTACTTC. The chain recombines TRBV27 with TRBJ2-7; 8 positions agree with TRBD2. With 6 bases clipped from V and 4 bases from J, the junction kept 8 bases outside the gene matches. CDR1 and CDR2 (germline): MNHEY, SMNVEV (reference sequence). The CDR3 spans 14 residues.

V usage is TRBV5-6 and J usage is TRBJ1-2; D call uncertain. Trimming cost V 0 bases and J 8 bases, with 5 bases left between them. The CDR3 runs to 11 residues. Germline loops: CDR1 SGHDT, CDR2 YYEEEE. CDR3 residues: CASSLGWGYTF. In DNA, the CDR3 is TGTGCCAGCAGCTTGGGATGGGGCTACACCTTC.

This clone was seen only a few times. The CDR3 DNA reads TGTGCCAGCAGTGAAGGGACAGGGACCAATTCACCCCTCCACTTT. It encodes CASSEGTGTNSPLHF. The V call is TRBV6-1, the J call TRBJ1-6; TRBD1 aligns across 8 bases. Germline values: CDR1 MNHNS, CDR2 SASEGT. Trimming removed 1 base from V and 7 bases from J; junction bases left unmatched: 3. The CDR3 covers 15 residues.

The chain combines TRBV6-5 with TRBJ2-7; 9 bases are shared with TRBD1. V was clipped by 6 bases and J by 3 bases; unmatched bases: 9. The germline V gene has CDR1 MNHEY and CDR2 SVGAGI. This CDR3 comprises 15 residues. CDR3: CASRDPGQGDYEQYF. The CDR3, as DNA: TGTGCCAGCAGGGATCCGGGACAGGGAGACTACGAGCAGTACTTC.

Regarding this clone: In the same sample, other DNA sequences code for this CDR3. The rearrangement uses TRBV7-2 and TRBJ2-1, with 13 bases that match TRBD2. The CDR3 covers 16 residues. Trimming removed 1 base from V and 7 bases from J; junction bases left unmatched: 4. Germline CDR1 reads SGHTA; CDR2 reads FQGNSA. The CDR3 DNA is TGTGCCAGCAGCTTAGTGCCGGGACTAGCGGGAAATGAGCAGTTCTTC. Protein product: CASSLVPGLAGNEQFF.

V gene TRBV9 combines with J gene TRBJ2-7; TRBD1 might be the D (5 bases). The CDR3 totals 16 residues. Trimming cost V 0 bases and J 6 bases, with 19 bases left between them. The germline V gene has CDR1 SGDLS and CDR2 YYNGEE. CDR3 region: CASSVGPGLSDTEQYF. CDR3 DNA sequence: TGTGCCAGCAGCGTAGGGCCAGGGCTAAGCGACACCGAGCAGTACTTC.

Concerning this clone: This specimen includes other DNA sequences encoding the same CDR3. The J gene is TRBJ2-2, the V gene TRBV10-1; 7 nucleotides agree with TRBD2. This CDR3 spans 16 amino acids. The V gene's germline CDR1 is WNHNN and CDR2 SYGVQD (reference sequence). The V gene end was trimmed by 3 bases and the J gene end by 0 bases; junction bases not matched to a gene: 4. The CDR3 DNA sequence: TGCGCCAGCAGTGAAGCCCTAGCGGCGAACACCGGGGAGCTGTTTTTT. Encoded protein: CASSEALAANTGELFF.

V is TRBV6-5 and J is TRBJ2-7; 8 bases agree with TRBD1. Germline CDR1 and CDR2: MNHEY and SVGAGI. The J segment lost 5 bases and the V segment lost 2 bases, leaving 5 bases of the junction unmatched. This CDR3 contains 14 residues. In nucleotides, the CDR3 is TGTGCCAGCAGTTACCAGGGACAGGTAAACGAGCAGTACTTC. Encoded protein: CASSYQGQVNEQYF.

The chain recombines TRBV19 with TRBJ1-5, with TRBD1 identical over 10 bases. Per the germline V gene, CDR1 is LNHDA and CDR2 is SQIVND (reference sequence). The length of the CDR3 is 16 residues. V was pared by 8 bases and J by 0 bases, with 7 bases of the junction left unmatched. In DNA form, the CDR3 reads TGTGCCAGTGCCCGACAGGGGGCGAATAGCAATCAGCCCCAGCATTTT. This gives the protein CASARQGANSNQPQHF. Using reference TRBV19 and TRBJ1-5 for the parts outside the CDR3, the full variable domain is DGGITQSPKYLFRKEGQNVTLSCEQNLNHDAMYWYRQDPGQGLRLIYYSQIVNDFQKGDIAEGYSVSREKKESFPLTVTSAQKNPTAFYLCASARQGANSNQPQHFGDGTRLSIL.

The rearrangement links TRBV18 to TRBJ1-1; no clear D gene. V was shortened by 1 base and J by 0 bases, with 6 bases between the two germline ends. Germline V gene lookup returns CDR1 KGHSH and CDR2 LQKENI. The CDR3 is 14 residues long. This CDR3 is CASSPLTLNTEAFF. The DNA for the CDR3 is TGTGCCAGCTCACCACTTACCTTGAACACTGAAGCTTTCTTT.

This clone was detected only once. The CDR3 nucleotides are TGCGCCAGCAGCGGGGGACGGCCCTACGAGCAGTACTTC. It yields the protein CASSGGRPYEQYF. V usage is TRBV5-1 and J usage is TRBJ2-7; D assignment may be TRBD1 or TRBD2 (5 bases each). Germline lookup yields CDR1 SGHRS and CDR2 YFSETQ. The CDR3 loop spans 13 amino acids. Between the trimmed V and J ends, which lost 4 bases and 2 bases, there was a span of 10 bases.

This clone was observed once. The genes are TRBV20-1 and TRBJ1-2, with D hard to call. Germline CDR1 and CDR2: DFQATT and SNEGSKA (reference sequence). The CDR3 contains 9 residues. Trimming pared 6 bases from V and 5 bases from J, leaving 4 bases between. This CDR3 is CSAGYGYTF. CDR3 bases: TGCAGTGCGGGGTATGGCTACACCTTC.

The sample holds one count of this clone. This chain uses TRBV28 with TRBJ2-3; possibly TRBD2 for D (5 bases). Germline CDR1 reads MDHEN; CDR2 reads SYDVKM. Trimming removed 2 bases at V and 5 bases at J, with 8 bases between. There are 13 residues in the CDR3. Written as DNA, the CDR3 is TGTGCCAGCAGTTTAGGTAGCGAAGATACGCAGTATTTT. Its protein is CASSLGSEDTQYF.

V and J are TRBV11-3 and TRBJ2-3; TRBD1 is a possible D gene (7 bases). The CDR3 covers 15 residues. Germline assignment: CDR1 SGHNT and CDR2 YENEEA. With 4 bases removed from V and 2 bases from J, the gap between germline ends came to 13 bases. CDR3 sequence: CASSSGGLATDTQYF. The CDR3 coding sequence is TGTGCCAGCAGCTCAGGGGGGCTGGCCACAGATACGCAGTATTTT. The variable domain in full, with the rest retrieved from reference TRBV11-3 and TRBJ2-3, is EAGVVQSPRYKIIEKKQPVAFWCNPISGHNTLYWYLQNLGQGPELLIRYENEEAVDDSQLPKDRFSAERLKGVDSTLKIQPAELGDSAVYLCASSSGGLATDTQYFGPGTRLTVL.

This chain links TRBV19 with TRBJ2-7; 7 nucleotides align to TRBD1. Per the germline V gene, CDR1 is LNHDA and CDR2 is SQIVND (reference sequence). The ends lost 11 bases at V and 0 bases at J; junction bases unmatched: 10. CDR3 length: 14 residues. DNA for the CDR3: TGTGCCGCCCAGACAGGGACCAGCTCCTACGAGCAGTACTTC. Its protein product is CAAQTGTSSYEQYF. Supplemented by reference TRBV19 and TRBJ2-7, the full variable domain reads DGGITQSPKYLFRKEGQNVTLSCEQNLNHDAMYWYRQDPGQGLRLIYYSQIVNDFQKGDIAEGYSVSREKKESFPLTVTSAQKNPTAFYLCAAQTGTSSYEQYFGPGTRLTVT.

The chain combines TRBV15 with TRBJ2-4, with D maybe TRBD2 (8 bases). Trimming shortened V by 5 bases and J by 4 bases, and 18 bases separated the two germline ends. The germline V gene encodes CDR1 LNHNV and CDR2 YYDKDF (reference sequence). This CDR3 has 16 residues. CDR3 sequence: CATSRGGGTDKNIQYF. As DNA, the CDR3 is TGTGCCACCAGCCGCGGCGGGGGGACAGATAAAAACATTCAGTACTTC. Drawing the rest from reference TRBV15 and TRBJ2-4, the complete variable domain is DAMVIQNPRYQVTQFGKPVTLSCSQTLNHNVMYWYQQKSSQAPKLLFHYYDKDFNNEADTPDNFQSRRPNTSFCFLDIRSPGLGDTAMYLCATSRGGGTDKNIQYFGAGTRLSVL.

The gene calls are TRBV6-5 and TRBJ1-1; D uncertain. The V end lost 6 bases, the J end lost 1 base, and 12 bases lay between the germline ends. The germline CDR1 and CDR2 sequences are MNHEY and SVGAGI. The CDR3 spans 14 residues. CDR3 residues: CASSLTQTNTEAFF. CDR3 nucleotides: TGTGCCAGCAGCCTAACCCAGACGAACACTGAAGCTTTCTTT.

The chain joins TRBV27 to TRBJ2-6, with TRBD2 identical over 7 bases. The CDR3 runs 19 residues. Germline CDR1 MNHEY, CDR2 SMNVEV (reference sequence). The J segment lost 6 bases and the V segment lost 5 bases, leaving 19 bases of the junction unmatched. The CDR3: CASSPAAGRAGSEANVLTF. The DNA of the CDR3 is TGTGCCAGCAGTCCCGCCGCCGGACGAGCGGGGTCCGAGGCCAACGTCCTGACTTTC.

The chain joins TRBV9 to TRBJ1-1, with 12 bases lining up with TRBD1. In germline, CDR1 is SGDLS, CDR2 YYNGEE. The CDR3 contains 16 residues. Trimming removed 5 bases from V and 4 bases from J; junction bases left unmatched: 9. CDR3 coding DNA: TGTGCCAGCAGTGAAGAGCCGGGACAGGGGGCCACTGAAGCTTTCTTT. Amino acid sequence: CASSEEPGQGATEAFF.

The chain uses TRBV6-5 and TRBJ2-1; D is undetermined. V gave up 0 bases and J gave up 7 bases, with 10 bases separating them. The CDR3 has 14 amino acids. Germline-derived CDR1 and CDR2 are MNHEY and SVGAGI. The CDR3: CASSYSRKGNEQFF. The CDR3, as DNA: TGTGCCAGCAGTTACTCCCGTAAGGGAAATGAGCAGTTCTTC.

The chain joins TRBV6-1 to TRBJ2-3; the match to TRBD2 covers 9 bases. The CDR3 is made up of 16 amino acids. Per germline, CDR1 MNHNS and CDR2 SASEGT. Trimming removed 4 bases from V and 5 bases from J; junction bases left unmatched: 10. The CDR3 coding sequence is TGTGCCAGCAGTGGTCTTGAGCGGGGGGCCGGAGATACGCAGTATTTT. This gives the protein CASSGLERGAGDTQYF.

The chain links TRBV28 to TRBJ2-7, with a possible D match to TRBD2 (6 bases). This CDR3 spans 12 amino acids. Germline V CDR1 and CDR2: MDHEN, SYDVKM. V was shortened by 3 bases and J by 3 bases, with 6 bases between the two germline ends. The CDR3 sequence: CASSLGGYEQYF. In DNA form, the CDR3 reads TGTGCCAGCAGTTTGGGGGGCTACGAGCAGTACTTC.

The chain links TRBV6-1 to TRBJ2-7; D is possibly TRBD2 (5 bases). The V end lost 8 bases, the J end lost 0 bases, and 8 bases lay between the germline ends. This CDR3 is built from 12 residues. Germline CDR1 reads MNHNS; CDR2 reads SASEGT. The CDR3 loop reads CASLGNSYEQYF. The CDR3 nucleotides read TGTGCCAGCCTCGGGAACTCCTACGAGCAGTACTTC.

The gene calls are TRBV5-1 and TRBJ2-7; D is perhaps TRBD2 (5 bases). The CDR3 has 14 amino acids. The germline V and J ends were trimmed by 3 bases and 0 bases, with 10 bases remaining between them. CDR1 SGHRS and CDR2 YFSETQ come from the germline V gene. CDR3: CASSSNRGSYEQYF. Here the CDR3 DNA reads TGCGCCAGCAGCTCGAACCGGGGCTCCTACGAGCAGTACTTC. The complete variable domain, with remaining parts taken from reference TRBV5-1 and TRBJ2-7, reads KAGVTQTPRYLIKTRGQQVTLSCSPISGHRSVSWYQQTPGQGLQFLFEYFSETQRNKGNFPGRFSGRQFSNSRSEMNVSTLELGDSALYLCASSSNRGSYEQYFGPGTRLTVT.

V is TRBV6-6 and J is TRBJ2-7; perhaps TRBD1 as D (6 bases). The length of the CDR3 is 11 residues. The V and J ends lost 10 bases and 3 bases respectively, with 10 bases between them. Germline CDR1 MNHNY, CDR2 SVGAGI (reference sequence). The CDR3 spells CAISQGYEQYF. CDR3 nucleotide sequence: TGTGCCATATCACAGGGCTACGAGCAGTACTTC.

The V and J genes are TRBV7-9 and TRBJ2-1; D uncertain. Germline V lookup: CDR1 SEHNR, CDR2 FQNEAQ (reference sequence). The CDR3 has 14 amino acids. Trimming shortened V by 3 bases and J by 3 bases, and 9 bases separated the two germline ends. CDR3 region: CASSLHANYNEQFF. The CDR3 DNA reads TGTGCCAGCAGCTTGCACGCCAACTACAATGAGCAGTTCTTC.

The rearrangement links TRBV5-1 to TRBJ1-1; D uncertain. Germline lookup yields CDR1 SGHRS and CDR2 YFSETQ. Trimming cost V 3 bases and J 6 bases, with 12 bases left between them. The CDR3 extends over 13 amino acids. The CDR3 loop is CASSSALSSEAFF. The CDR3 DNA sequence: TGCGCCAGCAGCTCGGCTCTATCCTCTGAAGCTTTCTTT.

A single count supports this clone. CDR3 residues: CASSLSYNEQFF. CDR3 DNA: TGTGCCAGCAGTTTAAGCTACAATGAGCAGTTCTTC. This sequence joins TRBV28 and TRBJ2-1; no clear D. CDR1 is MDHEN and CDR2 is SYDVKM in the germline V gene. Trimming cost V 2 bases and J 3 bases, with 2 bases left between them. This CDR3 spans 12 amino acids.